The 12 T cell receptor beta chains below all came from one sample that was sequenced in a study of neurological immune-mediated disorders. TCRdb re-called the 5' RACE reads through MiXCR, storing one row per CDR3 protein. The table records 50,000 or so distinct CDR3 sequences, over 20% of them present only once. Specimen: PBMCs. Receptor source: a woman aged 70-85 years in good health.

This clonotype was recorded at least ten times. The chain employs TRBV4-1 and TRBJ2-2, with 8 bases lining up with TRBD1. Germline V CDR1 and CDR2: MGHRA, YSYEKL. CDR3 length: 16 amino acids. V shed 5 bases, J shed 3 bases, and the junction held 8 bases outside the gene matches. The CDR3 nucleotides are TGCGCCAGCAGCATCACGACAGGGGTTGACACCGGGGAGCTGTTTTTT. This encodes CASSITTGVDTGELFF.

This clonotype was observed many times. The rearrangement uses TRBV27 and TRBJ2-2, with a possible D match to TRBD2 (5 bases). CDR3 size: 14 residues. V was pared by 3 bases and J by 6 bases, with 11 bases between. Germline CDR1 reads MNHEY; CDR2 reads SMNVEV (reference sequence). The CDR3 DNA sequence: TGTGCCAGCAGTTTCACTCCACTAGCCGGGGAGCTGTTTTTT. This encodes CASSFTPLAGELFF.

This clonotype is categorized as medium-sized. The chain recombines TRBV5-5 with TRBJ2-5; 7 bases are a match to TRBD1. V was clipped by 1 base and J by 5 bases; unmatched bases: 2. Per the germline V gene, CDR1 is SGHKS and CDR2 is YYEKEE (reference sequence). The CDR3 covers 13 residues. CDR3 nucleotides: TGTGCCAGCAGCTTGACAGGGGTGGAGACCCAGTACTTC. This codes for CASSLTGVETQYF.

The sample holds many counts of this clonotype. The V call is TRBV7-6, the J call TRBJ2-1; no definite D call. The germline V and J ends were trimmed by 1 base and 0 bases, with 13 bases remaining between them. Germline V gives CDR1 SGHVS, CDR2 FNYEAQ. The CDR3 covers 17 residues. The CDR3 reads CASSLGLRFSSYNEQFF. The CDR3 nucleotides read TGTGCCAGCAGCTTAGGCTTACGGTTCAGCTCCTACAATGAGCAGTTCTTC.

This clonotype came up many times. The chain uses TRBV7-9 and TRBJ2-1; D may be TRBD2 (5 bases). The V and J ends lost 4 bases and 0 bases respectively, with 7 bases between them. CDR3 length equals 14 residues. Germline V gene sequence: CDR1 SEHNR, CDR2 FQNEAQ (reference sequence). CDR3 DNA sequence: TGTGCCAGCAGCTACGGACTCTCCTACAATGAGCAGTTCTTC. It encodes CASSYGLSYNEQFF.

This clonotype was seen ten or more times. The chain recombines TRBV5-1 with TRBJ2-5, with D unresolved. V shed 0 bases and J shed 4 bases, with 10 bases lying between them. Germline values: CDR1 SGHRS, CDR2 YFSETQ. The CDR3 runs 14 residues. The CDR3 here is CASSLGTAGETQYF. CDR3 DNA sequence: TGCGCCAGCAGCTTGGGGACGGCCGGAGAGACCCAGTACTTC.

There are many counts of this clonotype. The chain employs TRBV9 and TRBJ1-4; 7 nucleotides align to TRBD1. Germline CDR1 and CDR2: SGDLS and YYNGEE. The V segment lost 0 bases and the J segment 8 bases; nucleotides outside the gene matches: 4. This CDR3 contains 14 residues. DNA of the CDR3: TGTGCCAGCAGCGTAGACAGGGGAGGAGAAAAACTGTTTTTT. Translation gives CASSVDRGGEKLFF.

This clonotype showed up many times. The chain recombines TRBV12-3 or TRBV12-4 with TRBJ1-3; D uncertain. V lost 2 bases to trimming and J lost 0 bases, with 8 bases between them. CDR3 length: 15 amino acids. Here the CDR3 reads CASSLRRDSGNTIYF. The CDR3 DNA is TGTGCCAGCAGTTTACGTCGCGACTCTGGAAACACCATATATTTT.

This clonotype was observed many times. The V and J genes are TRBV7-8 and TRBJ2-7; D is undetermined. Trimming left V 1 base short and J 3 bases short, with 10 bases between. The CDR3 has 14 amino acids. Germline CDR1 and CDR2: SGHVS and FQNEAQ. In nucleotides, the CDR3 is TGTGCCAGCAGCTTAGTGATAGGAAACTACGAGCAGTACTTC. This sequence encodes CASSLVIGNYEQYF.

Regarding this clonotype: The junction does not match germline at one end; this may be a read error. The V call is TRBV20-1, the J call TRBJ2-3; D ambiguous. CDR3 length: 17 residues. Germline V gives CDR1 DFQATT, CDR2 SNEGSKA (reference sequence). The DNA of the CDR3 is TGCAGTGCTAGAGCCACCCCGCCTTTCAAGGGCACAGATACACAGTGTTTT. Protein product: CSARATPPFKGTDTQCF.

This clonotype was seen repeatedly, ten times or more. The chain is built from TRBV20-1 and TRBJ2-3; TRBD2 matches 9 bases. Looked up from germline, CDR1 is DFQATT and CDR2 is SNEGSKA (reference sequence). This CDR3 spans 15 amino acids. The junction had 9 bases not matched to a gene; V was cut back by 6 bases and J by 2 bases. The CDR3 DNA reads TGCAGTGCCACCTACAGACTAGCGGACACAGATACGCAGTATTTT. This gives the protein CSATYRLADTDTQYF.

This clonotype was observed at least ten times. The rearrangement joins TRBV3-1 to TRBJ2-7; no definite D call. There are 13 residues in the CDR3. CDR1 and CDR2 from the germline V gene are LGHDT and YNNKEL (reference sequence). V lost 0 bases to trimming and J lost 5 bases, with 8 bases between them. The CDR3 DNA reads as TGTGCCAGCAGCCAAGACAGGTTCAACGAGCAGTACTTC. Its protein product is CASSQDRFNEQYF.